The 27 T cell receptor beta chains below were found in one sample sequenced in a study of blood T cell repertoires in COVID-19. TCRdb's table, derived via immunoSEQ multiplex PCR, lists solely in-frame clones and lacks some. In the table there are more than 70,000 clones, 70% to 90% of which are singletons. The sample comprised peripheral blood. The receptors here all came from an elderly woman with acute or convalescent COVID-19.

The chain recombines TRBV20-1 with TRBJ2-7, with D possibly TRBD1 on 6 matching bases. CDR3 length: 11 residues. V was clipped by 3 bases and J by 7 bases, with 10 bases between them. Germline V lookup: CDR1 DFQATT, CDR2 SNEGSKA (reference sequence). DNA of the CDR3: TGCAGTGCTAGGGCTGACAGGGAGCAGTACTTC. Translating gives CSARADREQYF.

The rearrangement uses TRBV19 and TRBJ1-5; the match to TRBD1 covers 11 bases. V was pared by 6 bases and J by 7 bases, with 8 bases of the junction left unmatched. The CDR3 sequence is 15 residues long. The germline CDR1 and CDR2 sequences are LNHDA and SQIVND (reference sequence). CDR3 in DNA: TGTGCCAGTAGGGACAGGGGGCGGGTTGGCCAGCCCCAGCATTTT. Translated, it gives CASRDRGRVGQPQHF.

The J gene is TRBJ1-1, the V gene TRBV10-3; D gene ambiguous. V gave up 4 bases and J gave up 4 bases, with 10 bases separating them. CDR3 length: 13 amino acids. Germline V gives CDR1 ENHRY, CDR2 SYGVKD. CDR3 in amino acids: CAISGWEGTEAFF. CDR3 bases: TGTGCCATCAGTGGTTGGGAGGGCACTGAAGCTTTCTTT.

The CDR3 is CASSIGTAGSQQYF. DNA for the CDR3: TGTGCCAGTAGTATAGGGACTGCCGGCTCCCAGCAGTACTTC. V is TRBV19 and J is TRBJ2-7, with D maybe TRBD2 (5 bases). Looked up from germline, CDR1 is LNHDA and CDR2 is SQIVND (reference sequence). V lost 1 base to trimming and J lost 8 bases, with 15 bases between them. CDR3 length: 14 residues.

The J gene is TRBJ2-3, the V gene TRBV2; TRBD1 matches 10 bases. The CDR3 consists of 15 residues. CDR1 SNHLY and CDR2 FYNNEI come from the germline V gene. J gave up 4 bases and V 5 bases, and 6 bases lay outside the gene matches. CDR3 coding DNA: TGTGCCAGCAGTTCAGACAGGGGGCGAGCAGATACGCAGTATTTT. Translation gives CASSSDRGRADTQYF.

This CDR3 reads CASSLLTESSEQYF. DNA for the CDR3: TGCGCCAGCAGTCTTCTAACAGAGTCGTCCGAGCAGTACTTC. The genes are TRBV5-1 and TRBJ2-7; D call uncertain. In germline, CDR1 is SGHRS, CDR2 YFSETQ. Trimming cost V 5 bases and J 6 bases, with 18 bases left between them. CDR3 size: 14 residues. The full variable domain, in which reference TRBV5-1 and TRBJ2-7 provide the parts outside the CDR3, is KAGVTQTPRYLIKTRGQQVTLSCSPISGHRSVSWYQQTPGQGLQFLFEYFSETQRNKGNFPGRFSGRQFSNSRSEMNVSTLELGDSALYLCASSLLTESSEQYFGPGTRLTVT.

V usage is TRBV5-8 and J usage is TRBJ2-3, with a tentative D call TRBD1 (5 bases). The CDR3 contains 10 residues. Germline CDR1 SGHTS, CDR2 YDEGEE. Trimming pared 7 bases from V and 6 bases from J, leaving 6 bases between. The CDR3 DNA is TGTGCCAGCGGGGCGGATACGCAGTATTTT. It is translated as CASGADTQYF. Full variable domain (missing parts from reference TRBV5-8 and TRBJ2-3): EAGVTQSPTHLIKTRGQQATLRCSPISGHTSVYWYQQALGLGLQFLLWYDEGEERNRGNFPPRFSGRQFPNYSSELNVNALELEDSALYLCASGADTQYFGPGTRLTVL.

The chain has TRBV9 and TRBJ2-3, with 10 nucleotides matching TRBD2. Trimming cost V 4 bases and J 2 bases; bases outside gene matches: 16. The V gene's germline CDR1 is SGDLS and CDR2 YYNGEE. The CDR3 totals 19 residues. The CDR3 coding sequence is TGTGCCAGCAGCCTCTCAGGCCGACTAGCGGGCGCTTACACAGATACGCAGTATTTT. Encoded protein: CASSLSGRLAGAYTDTQYF.

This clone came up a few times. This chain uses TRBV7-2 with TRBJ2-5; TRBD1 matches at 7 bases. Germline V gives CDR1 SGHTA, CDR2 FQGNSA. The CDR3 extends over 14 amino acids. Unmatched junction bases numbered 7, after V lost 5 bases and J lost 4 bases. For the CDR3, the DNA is TGTGCCAGCAGCCCACAGGGGTGGGGAGAGACCCAGTACTTC. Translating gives CASSPQGWGETQYF.

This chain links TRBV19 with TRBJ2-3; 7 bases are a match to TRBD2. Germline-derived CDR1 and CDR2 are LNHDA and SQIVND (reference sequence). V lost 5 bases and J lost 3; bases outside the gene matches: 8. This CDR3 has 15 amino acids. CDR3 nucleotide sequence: TGTGCCAGTAGTCTCGTCGGGGGGATAACAGATACGCAGTATTTT. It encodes CASSLVGGITDTQYF.

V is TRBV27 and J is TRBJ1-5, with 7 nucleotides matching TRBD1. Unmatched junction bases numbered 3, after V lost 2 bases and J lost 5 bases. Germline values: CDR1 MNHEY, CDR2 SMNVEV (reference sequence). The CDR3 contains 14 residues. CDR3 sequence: CASSLRTGDQPQHF. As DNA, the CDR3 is TGTGCCAGCAGTTTAAGAACAGGGGATCAGCCCCAGCATTTT.

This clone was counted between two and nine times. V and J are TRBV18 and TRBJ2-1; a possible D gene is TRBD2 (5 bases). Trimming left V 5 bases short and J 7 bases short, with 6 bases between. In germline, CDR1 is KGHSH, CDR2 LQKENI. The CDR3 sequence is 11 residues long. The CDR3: CASSSGNEQFF. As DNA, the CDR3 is TGTGCCAGCTCATCGGGGAATGAGCAGTTCTTC.

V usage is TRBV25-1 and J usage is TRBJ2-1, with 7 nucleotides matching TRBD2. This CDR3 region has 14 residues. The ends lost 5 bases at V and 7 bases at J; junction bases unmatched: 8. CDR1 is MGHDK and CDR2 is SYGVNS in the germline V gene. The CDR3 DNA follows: TGTGCCAGCAGTTTCCCGGGGGGTCGGAATGAGCAGTTCTTC. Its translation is CASSFPGGRNEQFF.

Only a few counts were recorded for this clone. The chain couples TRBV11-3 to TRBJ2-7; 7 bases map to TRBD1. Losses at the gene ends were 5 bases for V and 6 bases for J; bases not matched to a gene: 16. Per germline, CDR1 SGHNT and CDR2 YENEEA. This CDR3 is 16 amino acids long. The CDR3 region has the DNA TGTGCCAGCAGCGCCCCTTCGACAGGGAGTCGGAGCGAGCAGTACTTC. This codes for CASSAPSTGSRSEQYF. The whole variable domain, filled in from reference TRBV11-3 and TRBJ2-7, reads EAGVVQSPRYKIIEKKQPVAFWCNPISGHNTLYWYLQNLGQGPELLIRYENEEAVDDSQLPKDRFSAERLKGVDSTLKIQPAELGDSAVYLCASSAPSTGSRSEQYFGPGTRLTVT.

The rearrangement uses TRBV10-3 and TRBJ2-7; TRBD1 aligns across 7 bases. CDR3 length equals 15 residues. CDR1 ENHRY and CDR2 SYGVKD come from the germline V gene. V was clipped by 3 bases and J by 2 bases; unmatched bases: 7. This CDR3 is CAISEQGFRAYEQYF. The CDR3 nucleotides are TGTGCCATCAGTGAACAGGGGTTTAGAGCCTACGAGCAGTACTTC.

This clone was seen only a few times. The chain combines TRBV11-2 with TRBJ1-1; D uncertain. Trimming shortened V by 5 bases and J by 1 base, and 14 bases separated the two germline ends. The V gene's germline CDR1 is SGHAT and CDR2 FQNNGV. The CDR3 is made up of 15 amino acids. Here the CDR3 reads CASSIPGFQNTEAFF. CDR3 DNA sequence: TGTGCCAGCAGCATTCCCGGGTTCCAGAACACTGAAGCTTTCTTT.

The CDR3 DNA reads as TGTGCCAGCAGTTCCGGGACTAGCGGGGGGTTTGGAGGGTACGAGCAGTACTTC. Translation: CASSSGTSGGFGGYEQYF. This chain uses TRBV28 with TRBJ2-7; TRBD2 agrees at 15 bases. Germline V gene sequence: CDR1 MDHEN, CDR2 SYDVKM. V lost 4 bases to trimming and J lost 4 bases; unmatched junction nucleotides: 11. The CDR3 sequence is 18 residues long. The variable domain in full, completed from reference TRBV28 and TRBJ2-7, reads DVKVTQSSRYLVKRTGEKVFLECVQDMDHENMFWYRQDPGLGLRLIYFSYDVKMKEKGDIPEGYSVSREKKERFSLILESASTNQTSMYLCASSSGTSGGFGGYEQYFGPGTRLTVT.

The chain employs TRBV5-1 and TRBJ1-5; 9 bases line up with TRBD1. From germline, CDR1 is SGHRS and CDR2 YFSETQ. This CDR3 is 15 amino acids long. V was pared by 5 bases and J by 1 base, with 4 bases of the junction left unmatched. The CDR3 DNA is TGCGCCAGCAGTCTACAGGGGGCGAGCAATCAGCCCCAGCATTTT. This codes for CASSLQGASNQPQHF.

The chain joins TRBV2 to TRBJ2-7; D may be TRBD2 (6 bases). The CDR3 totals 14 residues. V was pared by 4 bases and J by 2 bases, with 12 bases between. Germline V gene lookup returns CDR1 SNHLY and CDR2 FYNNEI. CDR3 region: CASSAGGSAYEQYF. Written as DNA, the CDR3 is TGTGCCAGCAGTGCCGGGGGTTCGGCCTACGAGCAGTACTTC. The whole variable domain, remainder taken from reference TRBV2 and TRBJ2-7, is EPEVTQTPSHQVTQMGQEVILRCVPISNHLYFYWYRQILGQKVEFLVSFYNNEISEKSEIFDDQFSVERPDGSNFTLKIRSTKLEDSAMYFCASSAGGSAYEQYFGPGTRLTVT.

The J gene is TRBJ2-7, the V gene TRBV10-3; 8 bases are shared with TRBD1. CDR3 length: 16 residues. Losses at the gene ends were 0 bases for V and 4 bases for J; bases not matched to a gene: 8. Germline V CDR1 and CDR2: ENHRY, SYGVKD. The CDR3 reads CAISESIGTGPYEQYF. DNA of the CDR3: TGTGCCATCAGTGAGTCGATCGGGACAGGACCGTACGAGCAGTACTTC.

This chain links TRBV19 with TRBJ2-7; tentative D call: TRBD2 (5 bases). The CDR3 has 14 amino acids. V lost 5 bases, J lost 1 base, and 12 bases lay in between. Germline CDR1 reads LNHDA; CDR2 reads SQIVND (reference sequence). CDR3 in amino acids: CASSFHRDSYEQYF. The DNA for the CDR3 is TGTGCCAGTAGTTTTCACCGGGATTCCTACGAGCAGTACTTC.

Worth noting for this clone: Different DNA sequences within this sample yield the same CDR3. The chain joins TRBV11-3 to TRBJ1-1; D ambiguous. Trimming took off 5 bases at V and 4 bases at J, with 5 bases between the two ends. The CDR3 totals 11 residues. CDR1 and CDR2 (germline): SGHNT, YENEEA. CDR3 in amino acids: CASSPGTEAFF. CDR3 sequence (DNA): TGTGCCAGCAGCCCCGGCACTGAAGCTTTCTTT.

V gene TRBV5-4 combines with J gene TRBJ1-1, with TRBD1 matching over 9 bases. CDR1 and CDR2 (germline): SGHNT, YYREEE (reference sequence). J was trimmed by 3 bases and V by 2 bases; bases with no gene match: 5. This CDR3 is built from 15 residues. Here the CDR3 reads CASSFRDRAYTEAFF. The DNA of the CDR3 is TGTGCCAGCAGCTTTCGGGACAGGGCCTACACTGAAGCTTTCTTT.

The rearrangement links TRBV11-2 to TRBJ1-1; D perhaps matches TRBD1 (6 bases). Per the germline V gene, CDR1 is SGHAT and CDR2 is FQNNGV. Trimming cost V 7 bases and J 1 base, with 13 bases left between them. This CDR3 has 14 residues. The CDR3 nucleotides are TGTGCCAGCACCAACGACAGGAGGAACACTGAAGCTTTCTTT. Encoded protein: CASTNDRRNTEAFF.

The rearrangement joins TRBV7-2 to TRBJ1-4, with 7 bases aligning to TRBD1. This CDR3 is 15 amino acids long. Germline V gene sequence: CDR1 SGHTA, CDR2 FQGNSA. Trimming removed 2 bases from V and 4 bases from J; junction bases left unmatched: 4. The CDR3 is CASSLSQGLNEKLFF. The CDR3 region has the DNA TGTGCCAGCAGCTTATCACAGGGGCTTAATGAAAAACTGTTTTTT.

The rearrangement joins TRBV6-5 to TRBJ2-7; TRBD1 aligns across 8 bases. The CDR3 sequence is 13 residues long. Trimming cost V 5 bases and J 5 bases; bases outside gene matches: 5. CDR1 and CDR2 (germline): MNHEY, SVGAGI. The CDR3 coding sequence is TGTGCCAGCAGTAATCCAGGGGGCCACGAGCAGTACTTC. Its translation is CASSNPGGHEQYF.

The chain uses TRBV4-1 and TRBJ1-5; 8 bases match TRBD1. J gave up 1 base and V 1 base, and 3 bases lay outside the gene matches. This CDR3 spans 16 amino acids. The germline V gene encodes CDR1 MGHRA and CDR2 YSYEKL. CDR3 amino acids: CASSQGQGQSNQPQHF. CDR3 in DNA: TGCGCCAGCAGCCAAGGACAGGGGCAAAGCAATCAGCCCCAGCATTTT.